A single sample gave rise to the 3 T cell receptor beta chains below, sequenced in a study of long-term antiretroviral therapy in people with HIV. Survey level was the resolution at which the v3.0 immunoSEQ assay ran. Method: immunoSEQ multiplex PCR; TCRdb's copy keeps in-frame clones and lacks some. The profile shows about 12,000 clones, around three quarters of them singletons. Sample: unsorted PBMCs, taken 0.8 years before starting antiretroviral therapy. The receptors were sampled from a woman aged 40 to 49 with HIV.

This clone was counted between two and nine times. This chain links TRBV18 with TRBJ2-2; D may match TRBD1 or TRBD2 (5 bases each). CDR3 length: 14 amino acids. CDR1 is KGHSH, CDR2 LQKENI, per germline. Trimming took 0 bases from V and 4 from J, leaving 6 bases between them. Written as DNA, the CDR3 is TGTGCCAGCTCACCACCAGGGACCACCGGGGAGCTGTTTTTT. Protein: CASSPPGTTGELFF.

In its sample, this clone was seen a few times. The J gene is TRBJ2-7, the V gene TRBV2; D might be TRBD1 or TRBD2, each matching 6 bases. Per the germline V gene, CDR1 is SNHLY and CDR2 is FYNNEI. The CDR3 is 11 residues long. The germline V and J ends were trimmed by 8 bases and 6 bases, with 11 bases remaining between them. The CDR3 DNA reads TGTGCCAGCGGGAGGACAGCCGAGCAGTACTTC. Protein sequence: CASGRTAEQYF.

The V and J genes are TRBV6-5 and TRBJ2-3; tentatively, D is TRBD1 (6 bases). Germline V gives CDR1 MNHEY, CDR2 SVGAGI. With 6 bases removed from V and 1 base from J, the gap between germline ends came to 14 bases. The CDR3 spans 15 residues. This chain's CDR3 is CASRFTGYGTDTQYF. As DNA, the CDR3 is TGTGCCAGCAGATTCACAGGGTATGGCACAGATACGCAGTATTTT.